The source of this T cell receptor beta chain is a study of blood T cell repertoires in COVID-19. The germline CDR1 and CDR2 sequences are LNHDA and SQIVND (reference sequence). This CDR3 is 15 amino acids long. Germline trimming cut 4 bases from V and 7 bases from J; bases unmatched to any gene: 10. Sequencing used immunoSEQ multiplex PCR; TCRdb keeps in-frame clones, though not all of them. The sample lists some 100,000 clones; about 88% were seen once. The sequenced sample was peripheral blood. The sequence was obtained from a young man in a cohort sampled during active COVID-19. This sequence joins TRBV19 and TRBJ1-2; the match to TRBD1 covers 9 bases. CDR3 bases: TGTGCCAGTAGTACCGCGTCCCGGGACAGGGCTGGCTACACCTTC. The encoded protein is CASSTASRDRAGYTF.